This T cell receptor beta chain was sequenced during a study of human T cells and chemical hapten exposure (dated by TCRdb to the early 2020s). About the full investigation: For sensitization, 2% DPC in acetone was applied to a roughly 2 cm by roughly 2 cm area of upper inner arm skin. Patients additionally received weekly therapeutic DPC doses to the scalp throughout the approximately 22-week study period. Patch testing was done on the upper back using Finn chambers containing 0.01% DPC, and results were scored after 6 days according to International Contact Dermatitis Research Group standards. Alopecia areata with under or over 50% scalp involvement, alopecia totalis and alopecia universalis were represented in the patient cohort, which was mostly female. Libraries were pooled for sequencing, and variation in per-sample TCR yields was attributed mainly to small differences in library volumes within the pool. In alopecia patients, the study followed how the peripheral blood TCR repertoire changed in vivo over primary and secondary sensitization to diphenylcyclopropenone (DPC), a hapten. Blood was sampled from patients pre-sensitization (week 0) and at 2, 6 and about 24 weeks after DPC sensitization. Blood for TCR sequencing was provided by twenty-nine alopecia patients at one to four time points (pre-sensitization, 2, 6 and 24 weeks).

This sample's time point label indicates: patch test 1, 2 weeks after DPC sensitization. The treatment or condition label of this sample denotes: therapeutic diphenylcyclopropenone sensitization with weekly scalp DPC. Blood at each patch-test visit was drawn before the patch test was applied. Eligible patients were aged 18 to 70, diagnosed with alopecia, deemed suitable for DPC therapy, and excluded if pregnant. Total RNA was extracted from unfractionated whole blood that had been collected in Tempus Blood RNA tubes. Libraries were built with RACE. TCRdb names NextSeq 500 as the instrument used. Library preparation attached unique molecular identifiers to individual cDNA molecules for quantitative, reproducible TCR counting. Each blood RNA sample was used to sequence both TCR alpha and TCR beta chains. The source study handled its data this way. The median number of TCRs per sample was approximately 93,000, ranging from roughly 20,000 to 700,000. V, J and CDR3 annotation of the TCR reads was carried out using the Decombinator software suite. For the PS versus PT1 abundance plots, all samples were subsampled to the same number of TCRs (28,000). Expanded TCRs were defined as absent before sensitization and observed at least eight times at the 2-week time point. TCRdb reworked the public reads: Q25 trimming with fastp, MiXCR clone assembly, productive beta chains retained. CDR3 protein duplicates are merged, each entry listing the most common genes and DNA. The V and J calls reflect TCRdb's pipeline rather than the authors' work. Recorded for this sample are about 80,000 distinct CDR3 sequences; around a tenth of them occurred a single time. The ten largest clonotypes hold approximately 1.5% of the sample.

Summary of the overall study and its limitations: Because all patients had alopecia, a presumed autoimmune disease, the immune response of the patients might differ from that of healthy individuals. No change with DPC sensitization was found in the number of TCRs above 1 in 1000 frequency, and no evidence of global repertoire structure alterations was found. Patch test score was positively correlated with the number of PT1 expanded TCRs, with significance at thresholds 8, 16 and 32 but not at 4. Repeated subsampling changed both the strength of the expansion versus patch-test correlation and the threshold at which the correlation became significant. Significantly more large CDR3 similarity clusters were formed by expanded TCRs than by pre-sensitization or healthy control sets, consistent with antigen-driven responses.

A few counts support this clonotype. Its antigen is unknown. No per-base quality is available; no much larger clone lies one base away. The CDR3 numbers 13 residues from cysteine through phenylalanine. The kept DNA is CDR3 alone, 39 bases in frame from the first base. From a lookup of the germline V gene (reference sequence), CDR1 and CDR2 are DFQATT and SNEGSKA. The trim is 6 bases for V and 1 base for J, with a gap of 12 bases between the germline ends. This sequence uses TRBV20-1 and TRBJ2-5, with no confidently assigned D gene. The sequence derives from a woman in her 50s with alopecia areata. Some clones in this sample may be carry-over from other donors' samples. The material sequenced was whole blood, taken in connection with sensitization to the hapten diphenylcyclopropenone (DPC). The DNA is as follows: TGCAGTGCAGAAGGAAAGGTCCAAGAGACCCAGTACTTC. It encodes CSAEGKVQETQYF.